This TCR beta chain was retrieved from a study of T-cell memory formation after mild COVID-19. TCR alpha and TCR beta cDNA libraries with sample barcodes and UMIs came from 5'RACE using constant-segment primers. MiXCR, run by TCRdb on the 5' RACE reads, gives a single entry per CDR3 protein. The table has fewer than 600,000 distinct CDR3 sequences, less than 25% seen once. Study-wide results and caveats: Pre-infection memory contained some responding clones, which suggested that cross-reactive memory had joined.

Trimming removed 2 bases from V and 2 bases from J, with 13 bases in between. The CDR3 runs 16 residues. A word on this clonotype: What it binds is not known.

The TCR originated in an adult woman who had mild COVID-19 (a few samples of this study predate the infection). Cell type and time point are not known. The source material was PBMCs or a T cell subset sorted from them (not recorded which). The chain joins TRBV12-3 or TRBV12-4 to TRBJ1-5; maybe TRBD1 (6 bases). The CDR3 DNA follows: TGTGCCAGCAGTTTAAGCGGCAGGGGTGGCAATCAGCCCCAGCATTTT. Translating it yields CASSLSGRGGNQPQHF.